These 10 T cell receptor beta chains were all obtained from the same sample, sequenced in a study of blood T cells in healthy people across ages. Alongside a J-beta primer mix, a sample-barcoded 5' primer served in a second PCR lasting roughly 7 to 11 cycles. From the 5' RACE reads, TCRdb called clonotypes with MiXCR, one entry per CDR3 protein. The profile shows about 1.1 million distinct CDR3 sequences, approximately 38% of them singletons. Material: blood. These receptors all stem from a man younger than 35 in good health.

This clonotype was picked up a small number of times. The J gene is TRBJ2-3, the V gene TRBV4-2; D gene unclear. The CDR3 has 15 residues. Trimming stripped 0 bases from V and 6 bases from J, with 13 bases between. Per germline, CDR1 LGHNA and CDR2 YNFKEQ. For the CDR3, the DNA is TGTGCCAGCAGCCAAGATCTTTTGGTTCCGGATACGCAGTATTTT. As protein: CASSQDLLVPDTQYF.

The sample holds a few counts of this clonotype. The V and J genes are TRBV7-2 and TRBJ2-2, with 8 bases identical to TRBD2. This CDR3 comprises 17 residues. Germline-derived CDR1 and CDR2 are SGHTA and FQGNSA. V shed 6 bases and J 7 bases; nucleotides not matched to a gene: 16. The CDR3 sequence is CASSPRSSSGAVGELFF. CDR3 nucleotide sequence: TGTGCCAGCAGTCCACGGTCGAGTAGCGGGGCGGTCGGGGAGCTGTTTTTT. Full variable domain (missing parts from reference TRBV7-2 and TRBJ2-2): GAGVSQSPSNKVTEKGKDVELRCDPISGHTALYWYRQSLGQGLEFLIYFQGNSAPDKSGLPSDRFSAERTGGSVSTLTIQRTQQEDSAVYLCASSPRSSSGAVGELFFGEGSRLTVL.

The J gene is TRBJ1-2, the V gene TRBV20-1, with D perhaps matching TRBD1 (6 bases). CDR3 size: 13 residues. From germline, CDR1 is DFQATT and CDR2 SNEGSKA (reference sequence). V shed 3 bases and J shed 0 bases, with 8 bases lying between them. For the CDR3, the DNA is TGCAGTGCTAGGGACAGAACTAACTATGGCTACACCTTC. It specifies CSARDRTNYGYTF.

This clonotype has more than one count but fewer than ten. The chain employs TRBV2 and TRBJ1-2; 10 bases are shared with TRBD1. Per germline, CDR1 SNHLY and CDR2 FYNNEI. This CDR3 spans 14 amino acids. After removal of 8 bases from V and 3 bases from J, the junction contained 6 bases not matched to a gene. In DNA form, the CDR3 reads TGTGCCAGCGGGGACAGGGGCGTAGACTATGGCTACACCTTC. Translation: CASGDRGVDYGYTF.

This clonotype was seen at least ten times. The chain's CDR3 is CASSHVPTDTQYF. The CDR3 coding sequence is TGCGCCAGCAGCCATGTCCCCACAGATACGCAGTATTTT. The chain employs TRBV4-3 and TRBJ2-3; D uncertain. Germline CDR1 and CDR2: LGHNA and YSLEER. This CDR3 region has 13 residues. Trimming removed 3 bases at V and 2 bases at J, with 6 bases between.

Only a few counts were recorded for this clonotype. V gene TRBV20-1 combines with J gene TRBJ2-3, with TRBD2 matching over 7 bases. Germline V gives CDR1 DFQATT, CDR2 SNEGSKA (reference sequence). The trim removed 3 bases at V and 2 bases at J, leaving 5 bases unmatched. The CDR3 loop spans 14 amino acids. The CDR3 DNA reads as TGCAGTGCTAGCCCAGCGGGGTTCACAGATACGCAGTATTTT. This sequence encodes CSASPAGFTDTQYF.

Only a few counts were recorded for this clonotype. This chain links TRBV12-3 or TRBV12-4 with TRBJ2-7, with D perhaps matching TRBD1 (5 bases). This CDR3 spans 13 amino acids. V gave up 7 bases and J gave up 6 bases, with 16 bases separating them. In nucleotides, the CDR3 is TGTGCCAGCACCTCGGACACCATATTCGAGCAGTACTTC. Amino acids: CASTSDTIFEQYF.

J is TRBJ2-7 and V is TRBV7-9; possibly TRBD2 for D (6 bases). The better agreement between TRBJ2-5 and the DNA end casts doubt on the J call. Germline V CDR1 and CDR2: SEHNR, FQNEAQ (reference sequence). The CDR3 contains 15 residues. CDR3 in DNA: TGTGCCAGCAGCCAATTAGCGGCCCCAAGGGAGACCCAGTACTTC. It encodes CASSQLAAPRETQYF.

J is TRBJ1-2 and V is TRBV18; no clear D gene. Looked up from germline, CDR1 is KGHSH and CDR2 is LQKENI. Trimming removed 2 bases from V and 4 bases from J, with 8 bases in between. The CDR3 sequence is 13 residues long. CDR3 coding DNA: TGTGCCAGCTCACCAACCAAATCCTATGGCTACACCTTC. Amino acids: CASSPTKSYGYTF.

This rearrangement joins TRBV24-1 to TRBJ1-2; tentative D call: TRBD1 (5 bases). The CDR3 covers 14 residues. Germline assignment: CDR1 KGHDR and CDR2 SFDVKD. Trimming pared 0 bases from V and 7 bases from J, leaving 11 bases between. The CDR3 loop reads CATSDLRGSRGYTF. CDR3 bases: TGTGCCACCAGTGATTTGCGGGGGTCGCGTGGCTACACCTTC.